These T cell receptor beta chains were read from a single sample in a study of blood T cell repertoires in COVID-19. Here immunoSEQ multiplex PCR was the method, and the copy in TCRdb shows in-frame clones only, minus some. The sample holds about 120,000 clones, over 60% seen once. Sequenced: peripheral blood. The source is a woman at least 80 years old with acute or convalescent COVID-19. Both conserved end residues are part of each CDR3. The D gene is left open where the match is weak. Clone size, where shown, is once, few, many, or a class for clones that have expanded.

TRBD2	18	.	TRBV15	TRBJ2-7	CATSRGGVAGGSSYEQYF	TGTGCCACCAGCAGAGGAGGGGTAGCGGGAGGTTCCTCCTACGAGCAGTACTTC
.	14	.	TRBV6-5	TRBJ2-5	CASSLAGQQETQYF	TGTGCCAGCTCACTGGCGGGTCAGCAAGAGACCCAGTACTTC
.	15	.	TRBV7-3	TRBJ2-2	CASSLIGNGAGELFF	TGTGCCAGCAGCTTAATCGGGAATGGGGCCGGGGAGCTGTTTTTT
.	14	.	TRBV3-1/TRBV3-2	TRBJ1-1	CASSQGAANTEAFF	TGTGCCAGCAGCCAGGGAGCGGCGAACACTGAAGCTTTCTTT
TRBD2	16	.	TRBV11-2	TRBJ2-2	CASSLHIRRETGELFF	TGTGCCAGCAGCTTACATATTAGGCGGGAGACCGGGGAGCTGTTTTTT
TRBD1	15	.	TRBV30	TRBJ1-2	CAWRDRDRGVYGYTF	TGTGCCTGGAGGGACCGGGACAGGGGAGTCTATGGCTACACCTTC
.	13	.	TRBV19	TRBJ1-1	CASSIDQGTEAFF	TGTGCCAGTAGTATAGATCAGGGGACTGAAGCTTTCTTT
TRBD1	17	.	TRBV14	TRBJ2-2	CASSQDRGTANTGELFF	TGTGCCAGCAGCCAAGACAGGGGGACCGCGAACACCGGGGAGCTGTTTTTT
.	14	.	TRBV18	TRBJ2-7	CASSPSVNSDEQYF	TGTGCCAGCTCACCATCGGTAAATTCGGACGAGCAGTACTTC
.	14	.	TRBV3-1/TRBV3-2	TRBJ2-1	CASSQGQTHNEQFF	TGTGCCAGCAGCCAAGGACAGACTCACAATGAGCAGTTCTTC
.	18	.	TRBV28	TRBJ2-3	CASSLLISWAGSTDTQYF	TGTGCCAGCAGTTTACTCATCTCATGGGCGGGAAGCACAGATACGCAGTATTTT
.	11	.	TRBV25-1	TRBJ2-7	CASTRQHEQYF	TGTGCCAGCACACGACAGCACGAGCAGTACTTC
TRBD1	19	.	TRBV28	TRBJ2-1	CASSAQGVLRLSSYNEQFF	TGTGCCAGCAGTGCCCAGGGGGTCTTGCGTTTAAGCTCCTACAATGAGCAGTTCTTC
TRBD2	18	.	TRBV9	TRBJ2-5	CASSVVSLGSGGPETQYF	TGTGCCAGCAGCGTAGTCAGTCTGGGGAGCGGGGGACCGGAGACCCAGTACTTC
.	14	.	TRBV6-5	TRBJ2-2	CASTRLANTGELFF	TGTGCCAGCACCAGACTCGCGAACACCGGGGAGCTGTTTTTT
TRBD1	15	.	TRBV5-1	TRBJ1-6	CASSPGTGANSPLHF	TGCGCCAGCAGCCCCGGGACAGGGGCTAATTCACCCCTCCACTTT
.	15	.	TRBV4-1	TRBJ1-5	CASSQEAGGGQPQHF	TGCGCCAGCAGCCAAGAAGCCGGGGGAGGCCAGCCCCAGCATTTT
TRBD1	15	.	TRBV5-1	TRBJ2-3	CASSLRGQGADTQYF	TGCGCCAGCAGCTTGCGTGGACAGGGGGCTGATACGCAGTATTTT
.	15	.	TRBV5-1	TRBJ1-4	CASSNPGAGNEKLFF	TGCGCCAGCAGCAACCCAGGGGCTGGGAATGAAAAACTGTTTTTT
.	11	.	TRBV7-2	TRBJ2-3	CASSTADTQYF	TGTGCCAGCAGTACGGCAGATACGCAGTATTTT
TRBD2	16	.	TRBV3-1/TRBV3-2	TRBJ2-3	CASSHRSSGRTDTQYF	TGTGCCAGCAGCCATCGATCTAGCGGGAGAACAGATACGCAGTATTTT
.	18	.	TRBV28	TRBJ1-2	CASSPSSEGGEANYGYTF	TGTGCCAGCAGTCCCAGTAGCGAAGGGGGGGAAGCTAACTATGGCTACACCTTC
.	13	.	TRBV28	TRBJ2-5	CASRSGSQETQYF	TGTGCCAGCAGGAGTGGGAGCCAAGAGACCCAGTACTTC
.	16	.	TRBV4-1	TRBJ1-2	CASSPVVAPGRRSYTF	TGCGCCAGCAGCCCGGTAGTCGCACCGGGTAGGAGGAGCTACACCTTC
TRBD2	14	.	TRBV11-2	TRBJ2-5	CASSLLERETTQYF	TGTGCCAGCAGCTTATTGGAGCGGGAGACGACCCAGTACTTC
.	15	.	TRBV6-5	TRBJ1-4	CASSRRPWTNEKLFF	TGTGCCAGCAGCCGCAGGCCCTGGACTAATGAAAAACTGTTTTTT
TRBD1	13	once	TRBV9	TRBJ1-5	CASSQGAGQPQHF	TGTGCCAGCAGCCAGGGGGCAGGACAGCCCCAGCATTTT
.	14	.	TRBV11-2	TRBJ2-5	CASSLNRGGETQYF	TGTGCCAGCAGCTTGAACAGGGGGGGAGAGACCCAGTACTTC
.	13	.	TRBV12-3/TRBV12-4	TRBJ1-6	CASSLGENSPLHF	TGTGCCAGCAGTCTCGGGGAAAATTCACCCCTCCACTTT
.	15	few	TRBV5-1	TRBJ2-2	CASSLVWGSTGELFF	TGCGCCAGCAGCTTAGTCTGGGGCAGCACCGGGGAGCTGTTTTTT
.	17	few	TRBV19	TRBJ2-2	CASSKFRGPTDTGELFF	TGTGCCAGTAGTAAATTTCGCGGGCCCACAGACACCGGGGAGCTGTTTTTT
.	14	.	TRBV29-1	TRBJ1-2	CSVGASGFDYGYTF	TGCAGCGTTGGGGCTTCGGGGTTCGACTATGGCTACACCTTC
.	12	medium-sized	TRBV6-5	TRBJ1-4	CASSSDTVELFF	TGTGCCAGCAGTTCCGACACGGTAGAACTGTTTTTT
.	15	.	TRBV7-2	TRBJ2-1	CASSWARGPYNEQFF	TGTGCCAGCAGCTGGGCCAGGGGACCCTACAATGAGCAGTTCTTC